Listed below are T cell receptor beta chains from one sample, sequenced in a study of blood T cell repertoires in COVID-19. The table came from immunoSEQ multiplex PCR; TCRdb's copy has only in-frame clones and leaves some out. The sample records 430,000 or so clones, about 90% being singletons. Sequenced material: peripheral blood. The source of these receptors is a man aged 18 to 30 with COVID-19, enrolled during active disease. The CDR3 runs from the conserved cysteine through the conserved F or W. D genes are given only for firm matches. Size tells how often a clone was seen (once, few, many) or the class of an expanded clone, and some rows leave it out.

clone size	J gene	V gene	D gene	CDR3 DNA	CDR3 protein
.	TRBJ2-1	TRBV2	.	TGTGCCAGCCTTAAGACCGCGGACCGGGGGTTTTCCTACAATGAGCAGTTCTTC	CASLKTADRGFSYNEQFF
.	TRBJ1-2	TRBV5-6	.	TGTGCCAGCAGCTTCCTAGGAGAATATGGCTACACCTTC	CASSFLGEYGYTF
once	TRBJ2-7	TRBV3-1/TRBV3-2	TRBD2	TGTGCCAGCAGCCGCCGACGGGGGGGCTTAATGCACTACGAGCAGTACTTC	CASSRRRGGLMHYEQYF
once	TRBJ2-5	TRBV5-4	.	TGTGCCAGCAGCTTAATGCCCGAGGAGACCCAGTACTTC	CASSLMPEETQYF
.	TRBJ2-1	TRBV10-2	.	TGCGCCAGCAGTGGGGAAGGGAGCTCCTACAATGAGCAGTTCTTC	CASSGEGSSYNEQFF
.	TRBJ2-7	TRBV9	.	TGTGCCAGCAGCGGACGGGACGGGAGCTCCTACGAGCAGTACTTC	CASSGRDGSSYEQYF
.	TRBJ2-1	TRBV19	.	TGTGCCAGTAGTCCCCCAACTAGCTCGGATGAGCAGTTCTTC	CASSPPTSSDEQFF
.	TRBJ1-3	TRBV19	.	TGTGCCAGTAGTACACAGCGGACTGGAAACACCATATATTTT	CASSTQRTGNTIYF
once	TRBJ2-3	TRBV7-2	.	TGTGCCAGCAGCTTAGCGACGGGTCCCACAGATACGCAGTATTTT	CASSLATGPTDTQYF
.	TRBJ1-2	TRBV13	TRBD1	TGTGCCAGCAGCTTAGCGGGACAGCCCCAGTATGGCTACACCTTC	CASSLAGQPQYGYTF
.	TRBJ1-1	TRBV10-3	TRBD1	TGTGCCATCGCCTGGGACAGGGAAGGTGTTGAAGCTTTCTTT	CAIAWDREGVEAFF
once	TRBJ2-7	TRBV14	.	TGTGCCAGCAGCCCACTACCCGGAGGAGGGCAGTACTTC	CASSPLPGGGQYF
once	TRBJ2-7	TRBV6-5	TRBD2	TGTGCCAGCAGTTCCGGGGGACTAGCATCCTACGAGCAGTACTTC	CASSSGGLASYEQYF
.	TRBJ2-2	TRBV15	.	TGTGCCACCAGCCCTCCTGCGGGACGACCCACCGGGGAGCTGTTTTTT	CATSPPAGRPTGELFF
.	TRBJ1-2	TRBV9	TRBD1	TGTGCCAGCAGCATCCAGGGGGTGGGCTACACCTTC	CASSIQGVGYTF
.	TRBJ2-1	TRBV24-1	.	TGTGCCACCAGTGACCCGAGTTACAATGAGCAGTTCTTC	CATSDPSYNEQFF
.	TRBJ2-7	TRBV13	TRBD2	TGTGCCAGCAGCCCCCGACTAGCGGGAGGGAGCTCCTACGAGCAGTACTTC	CASSPRLAGGSSYEQYF
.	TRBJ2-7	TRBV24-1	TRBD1	TGTGCCACCAGTGATTGGGACAGTTCCTACGAGCAGTACTTC	CATSDWDSSYEQYF
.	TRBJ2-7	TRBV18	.	TGTGCCAGCTCACCACTTAGGTCCAGGTCGTACGAGCAGTACTTC	CASSPLRSRSYEQYF
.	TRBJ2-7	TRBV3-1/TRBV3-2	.	TGTGCCAGCAGCCTCCGGACAACCTACGAGCAGTACTTC	CASSLRTTYEQYF
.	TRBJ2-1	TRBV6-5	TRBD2	TGTGCCAGCAAGACGGGGGGGGTAAATGAGCAGTTCTTC	CASKTGGVNEQFF
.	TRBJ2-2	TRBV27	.	TGTGCCAGCAGCCGGACAGTCACCGGGGAGCTGTTTTTT	CASSRTVTGELFF
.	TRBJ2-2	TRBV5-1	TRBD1	TGCGCCAGCAGCGCACAACCGGGACAGGGGGCCGGGGAGCTGTTTTTT	CASSAQPGQGAGELFF
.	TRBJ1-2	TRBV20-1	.	TGCAGTGCTAGTCTACAGGGTGGAGGTGGCTACACCTTC	CSASLQGGGGYTF
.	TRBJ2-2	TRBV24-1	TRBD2	TGTGCCACCAGTGACCCTCCCTTACCGGGACTAGCGAGTACCGGGGAGCTGTTTTTT	CATSDPPLPGLASTGELFF
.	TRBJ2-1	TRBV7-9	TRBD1	TGTGCCAGCAGCCAGGGGGTGGAGCAGTTCTTC	CASSQGVEQFF
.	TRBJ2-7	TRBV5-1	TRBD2	TGCGCCAGCAGCGAGGGACACACCGGGACTAGCGACTACGAGCAGTACTTC	CASSEGHTGTSDYEQYF